Below, 8 T cell receptor beta chains from the same sample are listed, as sequenced in a study of T cells expressing NK-cell markers. TCRdb reanalyzed the 5' RACE reads and collapses them to one entry per CDR3 protein, without DNA. Seen in this sample are about 410,000 distinct CDR3 sequences; the ten most common clones hold roughly 10%. Sequencing used blood T cells: a sorted CD56 or NKG2C T cell subset, CD4+ or CD8+ T cells, or bulk PBMC T cells (not recorded which). These TCRs come from a woman aged 45-65 years in good health.

This chain links TRBV5-1 with TRBJ1-6; with no DNA, the TCRdb D assignment of TRBD1 cannot be verified. The germline CDR1 and CDR2 sequences are SGHRS and YFSETQ. The CDR3 totals 15 residues. This chain's CDR3 is CASSRTGQGASPLHF.

The chain has TRBV24-1 and TRBJ2-2; TCRdb names TRBD1, which stays unverified in the absence of DNA. Germline CDR1 KGHDR, CDR2 SFDVKD. The CDR3 loop spans 14 amino acids. CDR3 sequence: CATSDTGQTGELFF.

The chain is built from TRBV27 and TRBJ2-1; TCRdb calls TRBD2, which cannot be checked without DNA. This CDR3 has 15 amino acids. Per the germline V gene, CDR1 is MNHEY and CDR2 is SMNVEV (reference sequence). This chain's CDR3 is CASSSFGGRTNEQFF.

The gene calls are TRBV12-3 or TRBV12-4 and TRBJ2-3; TCRdb's D call, TRBD2, is unchecked because there is no DNA. CDR3 length: 13 residues. The CDR3 protein is CASSPGLSDTQYF.

V is TRBV27 and J is TRBJ1-1; lacking DNA, the TRBD1 call made by TCRdb goes unchecked. CDR1 is MNHEY, CDR2 SMNVEV, per germline (reference sequence). This CDR3 contains 13 residues. CDR3 amino acids: CASTGTGHTEAFF.

CDR3 residues: CASSFVRDGTDTQYF. The chain couples TRBV27 to TRBJ2-3; TCRdb gives TRBD2 as the D gene, but with no DNA this cannot be confirmed. Germline CDR1 MNHEY, CDR2 SMNVEV (reference sequence). This CDR3 contains 15 residues.

J is TRBJ2-1 and V is TRBV27; the TCRdb call, TRBD2, lacks DNA for checking. The CDR3 covers 14 residues. Per the germline V gene, CDR1 is MNHEY and CDR2 is SMNVEV (reference sequence). The CDR3 spells CASNTALAGDEQFF.

J is TRBJ2-7 and V is TRBV12-3 or TRBV12-4. The CDR3 sequence is 14 residues long. CDR3: CASSLGSSPDEQYF.